The 23 T cell receptor beta chains listed next were all sequenced from one sample in a study of blood T cell repertoires in COVID-19. Sequencing used immunoSEQ multiplex PCR; TCRdb keeps in-frame clones, though not all of them. The sample has 200,000 to 250,000 clones; 80% to 85% are singletons. Source material: peripheral blood. All receptors derive from a woman aged 80 or over with COVID-19, enrolled during active disease.

Only a few counts were recorded for this clone. The chain's CDR3 is CASRTGETGELFF. CDR3 nucleotide sequence: TGTGCCAGCAGGACAGGGGAAACCGGGGAGCTGTTTTTT. The chain uses TRBV6-1 and TRBJ2-2; 8 bases fit TRBD1. The CDR3 spans 13 residues. Germline values: CDR1 MNHNS, CDR2 SASEGT. V shed 6 bases and J 5 bases; nucleotides not matched to a gene: 2.

This clone showed up just a few times. The V call is TRBV4-1, the J call TRBJ2-3; D gene ambiguous. Germline V gene data show CDR1 as MGHRA and CDR2 as YSYEKL. V was cut by 4 bases and J by 2 bases, with 10 bases left in between. This CDR3 is 14 amino acids long. CDR3 region: CASSPDSYTDTQYF. CDR3 DNA sequence: TGCGCCAGCAGCCCTGACTCCTACACAGATACGCAGTATTTT.

The chain has TRBV18 and TRBJ1-3; possibly TRBD1 for D (5 bases). V shed 0 bases and J shed 0 bases, with 21 bases lying between them. The CDR3 loop spans 20 amino acids. Looked up from germline, CDR1 is KGHSH and CDR2 is LQKENI. CDR3 nucleotides: TGTGCCAGCTCACCACCGGGACTATATGGACCTAGCCCCTCTGGAAACACCATATATTTT. This translates into CASSPPGLYGPSPSGNTIYF.

Only a few counts were recorded for this clone. The V gene is TRBV30, the J gene TRBJ1-3; D ambiguous. The V end was cut by 0 bases, the J end by 4 bases, with 10 bases between. CDR1 and CDR2 from the germline V gene are GTSNPN and SVGIG (reference sequence). CDR3 size: 14 residues. The CDR3 protein is CAWSVPGLGNTIYF. As DNA, the CDR3 is TGTGCCTGGAGTGTTCCAGGCCTGGGAAACACCATATATTTT.

The genes are TRBV21-1 and TRBJ1-1; the D segment call TRBD1 is taken from the table without a DNA check. TRBV21-1 has pseudogene status. This CDR3 is 19 amino acids long. The CDR3 sequence is CASSKEPGQGTSVNTEAFF. CDR3 sequence (DNA): TGTGCCAGCAGCAAAGAGCCGGGACAGGGGACATCTGTGAACACTGAAGCTTTCTTT.

The V call is TRBV28, the J call TRBJ1-6; 8 nucleotides align to TRBD1. The CDR3 is 14 amino acids. Germline values: CDR1 MDHEN, CDR2 SYDVKM. Trimming removed 3 bases from V and 7 bases from J; junction bases left unmatched: 2. The CDR3 DNA sequence: TGTGCCAGCAGTTTGACAGGGGAGAATTCACCCCTCCACTTT. Protein sequence: CASSLTGENSPLHF.

The table lists this clone with a count of one. The V and J genes are TRBV4-2 and TRBJ1-6, with TRBD1 matching 7 bases. V shed 4 bases, J shed 8 bases, and the junction held 14 bases outside the gene matches. The germline gives CDR1 LGHNA, CDR2 YNFKEQ. CDR3 length: 17 residues. CDR3 sequence (DNA): TGTGCCAGCAGCCTTAACAGGGGCCTAAGCGAATATTCACCCCTCCACTTT. It specifies CASSLNRGLSEYSPLHF.

This clone was seen more than once but under ten times. The gene calls are TRBV7-9 and TRBJ1-2; 7 bases are shared with TRBD1. V lost 6 bases to trimming and J lost 0 bases; unmatched junction nucleotides: 4. CDR1 SEHNR and CDR2 FQNEAQ come from the germline V gene (reference sequence). CDR3 length: 14 residues. The CDR3 bases are TGTGCCAGCAGGCGGACAGGACCTAACTATGGCTACACCTTC. Its protein product is CASRRTGPNYGYTF.

This chain connects TRBV2 to TRBJ2-4; D perhaps matches TRBD2 (6 bases). Germline CDR1 reads SNHLY; CDR2 reads FYNNEI. Trimming pared 6 bases from V and 6 bases from J, leaving 15 bases between. This CDR3 is 14 amino acids long. As DNA, the CDR3 is TGTGCCAGCAGGAAGAGGGAGGCCTCAAACATTCAGTACTTC. Residues: CASRKREASNIQYF. Supplemented by reference TRBV2 and TRBJ2-4, the full variable domain reads EPEVTQTPSHQVTQMGQEVILRCVPISNHLYFYWYRQILGQKVEFLVSFYNNEISEKSEIFDDQFSVERPDGSNFTLKIRSTKLEDSAMYFCASRKREASNIQYFGAGTRLSVL.

V gene TRBV3-1 (or the pseudogene TRBV3-2) combines with J gene TRBJ1-2, with unresolved D. CDR1 is LGHDT, CDR2 YNNKEL, per germline (reference sequence). Trimming took 0 bases from V and 8 from J, leaving 10 bases between them. The CDR3 has 13 amino acids. CDR3 region: CASSQDPGGGYTF. The CDR3 coding sequence is TGTGCCAGCAGCCAAGACCCCGGCGGGGGCTACACCTTC.

This clone was detected only a few times. The rearrangement links TRBV28 to TRBJ2-5; TRBD1 matches 9 bases. J gave up 1 base and V 6 bases, and 6 bases lay outside the gene matches. The germline CDR1 and CDR2 sequences are MDHEN and SYDVKM. This CDR3 region has 15 residues. The CDR3 is CASSLGQGLQETQYF. The CDR3 bases are TGTGCCAGCAGCCTGGGACAGGGCCTCCAAGAGACCCAGTACTTC.

The J gene is TRBJ2-7, the V gene TRBV19; possible D gene TRBD1, 6 bases. V was trimmed by 5 bases and J by 4 bases, leaving 12 bases between them. Per the germline V gene, CDR1 is LNHDA and CDR2 is SQIVND (reference sequence). The CDR3 spans 13 residues. The CDR3 spells CASSSLRGYEQYF. For the CDR3, the DNA is TGTGCCAGTAGTTCCCTCAGGGGTTACGAGCAGTACTTC.

The CDR3 DNA reads as TGCGCCAGCAGCTTCGACAGGGGTAGGACTTTTAATTCACCCCTCCACTTT. This codes for CASSFDRGRTFNSPLHF. V usage is TRBV5-1 and J usage is TRBJ1-6; 8 bases match TRBD1. With V trimmed by 2 bases and J by 6 bases, 10 bases remained unmatched. This CDR3 comprises 17 residues. Germline CDR1 reads SGHRS; CDR2 reads YFSETQ.

The rearrangement joins TRBV12-5 to TRBJ1-1, with D possibly matching TRBD1 (5 bases). CDR3 size: 12 residues. Germline CDR1 is LGHNT and CDR2 is FRNRAP. Trimming shortened V by 6 bases and J by 5 bases, and 10 bases separated the two germline ends. For the CDR3, the DNA is TGTGCTAGTGGCTGGGAGGGGACTGAAGCTTTCTTT. It translates to CASGWEGTEAFF.

This clone was detected once. The chain carries TRBV10-1 and TRBJ1-1; D call uncertain. V lost 3 bases, J lost 11 bases, and 13 bases lay in between. Per the germline V gene, CDR1 is WNHNN and CDR2 is SYGVQD (reference sequence). The CDR3 has 12 residues. The CDR3: CASSETRSGAFF. The DNA of the CDR3 is TGCGCCAGCAGTGAAACTCGTTCGGGGGCTTTCTTT.

This chain connects TRBV7-3 to TRBJ1-6; TRBD1 agrees at 7 bases. The CDR3 sequence is 16 residues long. Germline V gene lookup returns CDR1 SGHTA and CDR2 FQGTGA. V was pared by 3 bases and J by 7 bases, with 9 bases of the junction left unmatched. CDR3 DNA: TGTGCCAGCAGCTTTTCCCCAGGGGGACGGAATTCACCCCTCCACTTT. Amino acid sequence: CASSFSPGGRNSPLHF.

The chain is built from TRBV5-4 and TRBJ2-7, with a weak D call TRBD2 (5 bases). This CDR3 has 15 residues. Germline CDR1 reads SGHNT; CDR2 reads YYREEE (reference sequence). Trimming left V 1 base short and J 1 base short, with 12 bases between. CDR3 DNA sequence: TGTGCCAGCAGCTTGCCGGGAACCCTATCCTACGAGCAGTACTTC. Amino acid sequence: CASSLPGTLSYEQYF.

The V call is TRBV7-3, the J call TRBJ2-1, with 9 nucleotides matching TRBD2. The length of the CDR3 is 14 residues. Looked up from germline, CDR1 is SGHTA and CDR2 is FQGTGA. V lost 4 bases and J lost 7; bases outside the gene matches: 5. CDR3 amino acids: CASSWAGGKNEQFF. As DNA, the CDR3 is TGTGCCAGCAGCTGGGCGGGAGGGAAGAATGAGCAGTTCTTC.

The chain combines TRBV5-5 with TRBJ1-2, with TRBD1 identical over 9 bases. The trim removed 3 bases at V and 10 bases at J, leaving 10 bases unmatched. Looked up from germline, CDR1 is SGHKS and CDR2 is YYEKEE (reference sequence). The CDR3 contains 14 residues. The DNA for the CDR3 is TGTGCCAGCAGCTCCGGGGTCGGGACAGGGTACTACACCTTC. This codes for CASSSGVGTGYYTF.

The chain uses TRBV27 and TRBJ1-6, with D possibly matching TRBD1 (5 bases). Germline CDR1 MNHEY, CDR2 SMNVEV (reference sequence). V shed 2 bases and J shed 6 bases, with 14 bases lying between them. The CDR3 contains 16 residues. The CDR3, as DNA: TGTGCCAGCAGTTTAGGTCCGGACATAGTTAATTCACCCCTCCACTTT. Protein: CASSLGPDIVNSPLHF.

The gene calls are TRBV19 and TRBJ1-5, with D perhaps TRBD1 (6 bases). Trimming shortened V by 7 bases and J by 3 bases, and 19 bases separated the two germline ends. The CDR3 extends over 16 amino acids. The germline gives CDR1 LNHDA, CDR2 SQIVND (reference sequence). CDR3 nucleotide sequence: TGTGCCAGTACAATAAGGACAGCAAATACCAATCAGCCCCAGCATTTT. It codes for CASTIRTANTNQPQHF. The full variable domain, rest sourced from reference TRBV19 and TRBJ1-5, is DGGITQSPKYLFRKEGQNVTLSCEQNLNHDAMYWYRQDPGQGLRLIYYSQIVNDFQKGDIAEGYSVSREKKESFPLTVTSAQKNPTAFYLCASTIRTANTNQPQHFGDGTRLSIL.

The genes are TRBV10-3 and TRBJ1-1; D is uncertain. The CDR3 is 11 amino acids. V dropped 2 bases and J dropped 7 bases, with 5 bases sitting between them. Germline loops: CDR1 ENHRY, CDR2 SYGVKD. The CDR3 DNA reads as TGTGCCATCAGTGAGAGAGGTGAAGCTTTCTTT. It yields the protein CAISERGEAFF.

V and J are TRBV5-1 and TRBJ2-5; 10 bases agree with TRBD1. The V gene end was trimmed by 5 bases and the J gene end by 5 bases; junction bases not matched to a gene: 9. The CDR3 is 15 residues long. CDR1 and CDR2 from the germline V gene are SGHRS and YFSETQ. CDR3 DNA sequence: TGCGCCAGCAGTCCTAGACAGGGGGCATTGGAGACCCAGTACTTC. This translates into CASSPRQGALETQYF.